Listed here is a single T cell receptor (beta chain). This clone has a handful of counts. Its antigen remains undetermined. Base qualities are not provided; no much larger clone lies one nucleotide away. TCR CDR3 regions were amplified from genomic DNA by multiplex PCR using the deep immunoSEQ assay. Extracted genomic DNA from each cell subset was spread evenly across all wells of several immunoSEQ 96-well plates, with each plate serving as a replicate. For sorted subsets, roughly 200 ng of genomic DNA, equivalent to 25,000 to 35,000 T cell genomes, went into each replicate PCR. Purified libraries were quantified with a Qubit 3.0 fluorometer, sized on a Bioanalyzer 2100, and re-quantified with the KAPA Library Quantification kit. Each immunoSEQ 96-well plate was sequenced on its own single-read 150-cycle Illumina NextSeq 550 flow cell. The original pipeline was this. Because only junctional sequences without quality scores were contained in the immunoSEQ output, filtering matching that applied to full-length reads could not be performed. Sequences were annotated with PyIR, a Python wrapper for IgBLAST v1.9, using IMGT germline references to assign V/J genes and CDR3. Reads with weak V/J assignments (E-value above 1e-6), missing CDR3, stop codons, out-of-frame junctions, or ambiguous translated residues were removed. V3J clonotypes were defined as sequences sharing the same inferred V gene, J gene, and CDR3 amino acid sequence. Percentage overlap between repertoires was calculated by dividing the number of shared unique clonotypes by the size of the smaller repertoire. Repertoire richness was assessed with RTK rarefaction, the Chao1 estimator, and Recon v2.1 estimates of unobserved clonotypes. Generation probabilities were computed with OLGA for all TCRbeta clonotypes obtained by the gDNA method from a few donors. Entries here come from immuneACCESS through TCRdb and include only in-frame sequences with V and J called. Some clones fail to appear in such tables; in the studies checked, an unresolved V gene covers under half of the shortfall, and the cause of the remainder is unknown. Clone size and the V and J calls come from that table; the DNA yielded D and trimming. For this sample the table gives approximately 840,000 clones, of which roughly 96% were detected only once. About 0.25% of the sample is in the top ten clones.

CD8 naive samples consisted of CD45RO-negative cells that were positively selected for CCR7, yielding a CD45RA+CCR7+ population without TemRA cells. Donors were healthy HIV-negative adults with no recently reported acute infections or vaccinations. All donors were Caucasian adults living in Nashville, Tennessee, USA. Blood was collected by leukapheresis, and PBMCs were isolated by Ficoll-Histopaque density gradient centrifugation and then cryopreserved in liquid nitrogen vapor phase. Purity and quantity of every magnetically sorted T cell population were checked by analytical flow cytometry. Genomic DNA was isolated from each sorted fraction and quantified by UV absorbance on a Nanodrop 2000c. This specimen belongs to a study of shared clonotypes between healthy human individuals (dated by TCRdb to the early 2020s). For context, the study as a whole: Two women and a few men aged 18 to 49 years were included in the cohort. For each donor, three plates each were used for CD4 naive and CD4 memory, two plates were used for CD8 naive, and one plate was used for CD8 memory. To increase sequencing depth and limit assay-specific biases, different laboratories used diverse techniques to prepare libraries and sequence TCR repertoires. To estimate repertoire size and how much clonotypes are shared between individuals, the study performed deep sequencing of blood TCR repertoires from a few healthy adults. Between about 0.8 and 8.9 billion PBMCs per donor were obtained by leukapheresis. Summary of the overall study and its limitations: Incomplete sequencing was indicated by rarefaction of sorted-subset datasets, despite the large sequencing depth. Higher generation probabilities were observed for clonotypes shared by all four sorted-subset donors than for non-shared clonotypes. Sharing across a few donors was observed for roughly 5.4% of naive CD4, under 4% of naive CD8, over 2% of memory CD4, and roughly 0.4% of memory CD8 clonotypes. Sampling was restricted to blood, and TCR repertoires in tissues likely differ from the TCR repertoires found in blood. Based on pairwise subsampling, the degree of clonotype sharing among donors was expected to be affected by sequencing depth. Because the study included only a small number of donors, the genetic and exposure-history diversity represented was limited. Naive subsets generally had larger estimated clonotype richness than memory subsets.

Clipping removes 2 bases from V and 2 bases from J, with 6 as the unmatched junction base count. Reading from cysteine to phenylalanine, the CDR3 counts 17 amino acids. Only CDR3 DNA is held: 51 bases, read in frame from base 1. Per the germline V gene (reference sequence), LNHNV is the CDR1 and YYDKDF is the CDR2. Source material: naive CD8+ T cells sorted from blood. The cell subset or site label here, explained by the study, means: CD45RA+CCR7+. The sequence joins TRBV15 to TRBJ2-1; a stretch of 10 junction bases matches TRBD2. The sequence derives from a man aged 25-45 years in good health. CDR3 loop: CATSRRTSGEPYNEQFF. The sequence in DNA is TGTGCCACCAGCAGACGGACTAGCGGAGAACCCTACAATGAGCAGTTCTTC.